The clone carrying this T cell receptor beta chain was counted ten times or more. As yet, its antigen is unknown. RNA was extracted from bulk tissue without any cell sorting. This non-tumor lung sample came from over 3 cm beyond the tumor edge. These data are taken from a study of tumor and adjacent non-tumor tissue in lung cancer. Study-level information: There were around 11 adenocarcinoma, a couple of squamous cell carcinoma and 1 small cell lung cancer cases. Patients were aged roughly 30 to 76, fewer than twelve men and a handful of women, stage I to III. Overall study results and limits: Compared with tumor, normal lung showed significantly lower TCR diversity. Normal lung showed higher cumulative top 100 clone frequency than tumor.

V gave up 5 bases and J gave up 2 bases; unmatched junction bases: 5. The V gene's germline CDR1 is SQVTM and CDR2 ANQGSEA. The length of the CDR3 is 13 residues. Three rounds of nested PCR, following a modified ARM-PCR protocol, produced the TCRbeta library. TCRdb called the multiplex PCR reads again in MiXCR, with one record for every CDR3 protein. This sample carries approximately 62,000 distinct CDR3 sequences, more than 55% of them seen once, and the ten largest clones take less than 35%. The chain has TRBV29-1 and TRBJ2-7; 8 bases map to TRBD1. This TCR was recovered from a man in his 70s with non-small cell lung cancer. The specimen was distant non-tumor lung tissue. This CDR3 is CSVLGQGPYEQYF. The CDR3, as DNA: TGCAGCGTTCTCGGACAGGGTCCCTACGAGCAGTACTTC.